This T cell receptor (beta chain) was documented in a study of PD-L1 blockade in urothelial cancer. Across the study: Patients began atezolizumab, 1,200 mg intravenously every 3 weeks, in about 2014. Prior chemotherapy ranged from 0 to 3 regimens per patient.

CDR3 size: 13 residues. Germline lookup yields CDR1 ENHRY and CDR2 SYGVKD. V lost 1 base to trimming and J lost 8 bases, with 11 bases between them. Into every PCR, synthetic TCR analog templates were spiked. TCRdb's table, derived via immunoSEQ multiplex PCR, lists solely in-frame clones and lacks some. The data show 45,000 to 50,000 clones, about 91% seen once. This clonotype was obtained from an elderly man with urothelial cancer. This chain links TRBV10-3 with TRBJ1-2, with a tentative D call TRBD1 (6 bases). The sequences come from PBMCs, collected around atezolizumab (anti-PD-L1) treatment. CDR3 sequence reads: CAISELGGEGYTF. CDR3 bases: TGTGCCATCAGTGAGTTAGGGGGTGAAGGCTACACCTTC.